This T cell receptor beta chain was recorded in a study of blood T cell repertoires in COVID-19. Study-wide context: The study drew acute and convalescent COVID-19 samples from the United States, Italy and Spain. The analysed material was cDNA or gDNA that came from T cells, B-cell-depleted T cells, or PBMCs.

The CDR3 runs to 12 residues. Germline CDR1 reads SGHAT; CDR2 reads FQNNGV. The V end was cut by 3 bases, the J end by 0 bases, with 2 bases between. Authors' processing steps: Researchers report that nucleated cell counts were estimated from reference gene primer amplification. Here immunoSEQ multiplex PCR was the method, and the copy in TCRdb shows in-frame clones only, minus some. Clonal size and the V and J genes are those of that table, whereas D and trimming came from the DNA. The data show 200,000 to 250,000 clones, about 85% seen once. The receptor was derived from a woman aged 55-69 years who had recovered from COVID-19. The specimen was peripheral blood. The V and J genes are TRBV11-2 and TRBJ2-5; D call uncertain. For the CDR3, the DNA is TGTGCCAGCAGCTTCGACCAAGAGACCCAGTACTTC. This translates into CASSFDQETQYF. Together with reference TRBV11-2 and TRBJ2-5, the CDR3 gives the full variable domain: EAGVAQSPRYKIIEKRQSVAFWCNPISGHATLYWYQQILGQGPKLLIQFQNNGVVDDSQLPKDRFSAERLKGVDSTLKIQPAKLEDSAVYLCASSFDQETQYFGPGTRLLVL.